The 21 T cell receptor beta chains below all came from one sample that was sequenced in a study of blood T cell repertoires in COVID-19. Generated by immunoSEQ multiplex PCR, the TCRdb table keeps only in-frame clones and is missing some. This sample has 150,000 to 200,000 clones; less than 85% occur once, and the top ten carry 7%. Sequencing was performed on peripheral blood. All receptors come from a woman aged 40-49 years with COVID-19, enrolled during active disease.

The chain has TRBV29-1 and TRBJ2-3, with TRBD2 matching over 9 bases. V dropped 8 bases and J dropped 2; count of bases not matched to a gene: 17. The CDR3 covers 17 residues. Germline V gene data show CDR1 as SQVTM and CDR2 as ANQGSEA. The CDR3 loop reads CSLLPRTSESPTDTQYF. In DNA form, the CDR3 reads TGCAGCTTACTACCGAGGACTAGCGAGAGTCCCACAGATACGCAGTATTTT.

The chain recombines TRBV9 with TRBJ2-1, with D maybe TRBD2 (6 bases). The CDR3 has 14 residues. With 4 bases removed from V and 4 bases from J, the gap between germline ends came to 12 bases. Germline V gene lookup returns CDR1 SGDLS and CDR2 YYNGEE. The CDR3 DNA follows: TGTGCCAGCAGCCCAGACGGGGGATACAATGAGCAGTTCTTC. Protein: CASSPDGGYNEQFF.

The chain couples TRBV5-4 to TRBJ1-1; possibly TRBD1 for D (6 bases). Between the trimmed V and J ends, which lost 3 bases and 4 bases, there was a span of 16 bases. The germline gives CDR1 SGHNT, CDR2 YYREEE (reference sequence). The CDR3 totals 15 residues. The CDR3 DNA reads TGTGCCAGCAGCTCCCAACAGGGTTGGAGCACTGAAGCTTTCTTT. Translation gives CASSSQQGWSTEAFF.

The chain is built from TRBV9 and TRBJ1-1, with D possibly matching TRBD1 (6 bases). Germline V gives CDR1 SGDLS, CDR2 YYNGEE. Trimming took 4 bases from V and 0 from J, leaving 13 bases between them. The CDR3 is 15 residues long. CDR3 residues: CASSPRTDVNTEAFF. CDR3 DNA: TGTGCCAGCAGCCCACGGACAGATGTGAACACTGAAGCTTTCTTT.

This clone occurred a few times. The chain links TRBV19 to TRBJ1-4, with 9 bases matching TRBD1. CDR1 and CDR2 from the germline V gene are LNHDA and SQIVND (reference sequence). Losses at the gene ends were 4 bases for V and 6 bases for J; bases not matched to a gene: 6. CDR3 length: 15 amino acids. The CDR3 region is CASSTHRGRDEKLFF. For the CDR3, the DNA is TGTGCCAGTAGTACACACAGGGGGCGAGATGAAAAACTGTTTTTT.

This sequence joins TRBV12-2 and TRBJ2-2; the table's TRBD1 call for D was not verified on the DNA. TRBV12-2 is a pseudogene segment. This CDR3 is 15 amino acids long. DNA of the CDR3: TGTGCAAGTCGCTTAGACAGGGCTCACACCGGGGAGCTGTTTTTT. Protein: CASRLDRAHTGELFF.

V usage is TRBV2 and J usage is TRBJ2-1; 11 bases match TRBD2. Unmatched junction bases numbered 8, after V lost 6 bases and J lost 7 bases. Germline V gene lookup returns CDR1 SNHLY and CDR2 FYNNEI. This CDR3 is 15 amino acids long. The CDR3 sequence: CASRGKTSGMNEQFF. The CDR3, as DNA: TGTGCCAGCAGGGGTAAGACTAGCGGGATGAATGAGCAGTTCTTC.

The chain uses TRBV7-2 and TRBJ2-7, with 7 nucleotides matching TRBD1. Germline V gives CDR1 SGHTA, CDR2 FQGNSA. The CDR3 has 14 residues. V lost 5 bases, J lost 2 bases, and 6 bases stayed unmatched. Here the CDR3 DNA reads TGTGCCAGCAGCGAACCGGGACAGACCTACGAGCAGTACTTC. It yields the protein CASSEPGQTYEQYF.

This chain uses TRBV9 with TRBJ2-4; 10 nucleotides agree with TRBD2. The CDR3 extends over 15 amino acids. V lost 0 bases, J lost 7 bases, and 4 bases stayed unmatched. The germline V gene has CDR1 SGDLS and CDR2 YYNGEE. The CDR3 here is CASSVGLAGVNIQYF. DNA of the CDR3: TGTGCCAGCAGCGTAGGTCTAGCGGGAGTGAACATTCAGTACTTC.

This clone has a handful of counts. The CDR3 region is CASSTSGRSLLYEQYF. CDR3 nucleotide sequence: TGTGCCAGCAGTACTAGCGGGAGGTCTTTATTGTACGAGCAGTACTTC. This sequence joins TRBV27 and TRBJ2-7; 12 bases line up with TRBD2. CDR3 size: 16 residues. Germline CDR1 reads MNHEY; CDR2 reads SMNVEV (reference sequence). The V and J ends lost 5 bases and 4 bases, in that order; junction bases with no gene match: 9.

CDR3 sequence (DNA): TGTGCCAGCAGCTTGGGTGGGGGCGCTGGGGCCAACGTCCTGACTTTC. Its protein product is CASSLGGGAGANVLTF. The V call is TRBV5-5, the J call TRBJ2-6, with D tentatively TRBD1 (6 bases). With 0 bases removed from V and 2 bases from J, the gap between germline ends came to 9 bases. The V gene's germline CDR1 is SGHKS and CDR2 YYEKEE (reference sequence). The CDR3 is made up of 16 amino acids.

This sequence joins TRBV19 and TRBJ1-2; the match to TRBD1 covers 7 bases. The CDR3 is made up of 15 amino acids. Losses at the gene ends were 8 bases for V and 5 bases for J; bases not matched to a gene: 14. The germline V gene has CDR1 LNHDA and CDR2 SQIVND (reference sequence). CDR3: CASLPHRGTVYGYTF. As DNA, the CDR3 is TGTGCCAGTTTACCTCATCGGGGGACAGTTTATGGCTACACCTTC.

The V and J genes are TRBV6-6 and TRBJ1-3; 9 bases line up with TRBD1. The trim removed 0 bases at V and 6 bases at J, leaving 0 bases unmatched. The germline CDR1 and CDR2 sequences are MNHNY and SVGAGI (reference sequence). The CDR3 runs to 14 residues. Here the CDR3 reads CASSYSQGANTIYF. The CDR3 coding sequence is TGTGCCAGCAGTTACTCACAGGGGGCAAACACCATATATTTT.

A few counts support this clone. The rearrangement joins TRBV5-4 to TRBJ2-3; D is unresolved. Germline V gene data show CDR1 as SGHNT and CDR2 as YYREEE (reference sequence). The V end lost 4 bases, the J end lost 4 bases, and 16 bases lay between the germline ends. The CDR3 is 15 amino acids. The CDR3 here is CASSPPFLGPDTQYF. For the CDR3, the DNA is TGTGCCAGCAGCCCCCCTTTTCTGGGCCCAGATACGCAGTATTTT.

This rearrangement joins TRBV18 to TRBJ2-3; tentative D call: TRBD2 (5 bases). V was cut by 4 bases and J by 5 bases, with 13 bases left in between. The CDR3 consists of 14 residues. In germline, CDR1 is KGHSH, CDR2 LQKENI. The CDR3 is CASSLHRGRDTQYF. The CDR3 DNA follows: TGTGCCAGCTCACTCCACCGAGGGCGAGATACGCAGTATTTT. Full variable domain (missing parts from reference TRBV18 and TRBJ2-3): NAGVMQNPRHLVRRRGQEARLRCSPMKGHSHVYWYRQLPEEGLKFMVYLQKENIIDESGMPKERFSAEFPKEGPSILRIQQVVRGDSAAYFCASSLHRGRDTQYFGPGTRLTVL.

This chain links TRBV5-6 with TRBJ1-5, with 8 positions matching TRBD1. The CDR3 covers 14 residues. J lost 6 bases, V lost 2 bases, and 4 bases had no gene match. Germline assignment: CDR1 SGHDT and CDR2 YYEEEE. CDR3 sequence (DNA): TGTGCCAGCAGCTTCAGGGGGCGCGGTCAGCCCCAGCATTTT. It specifies CASSFRGRGQPQHF.

This clone was counted between two and nine times. Other nucleotide sequences in the sample specify the same CDR3. V usage is TRBV4-1 and J usage is TRBJ1-5; D is perhaps TRBD1 (5 bases). V was shortened by 0 bases and J by 7 bases, with 7 bases between the two germline ends. The CDR3 covers 13 residues. CDR1 is MGHRA, CDR2 YSYEKL, per germline. Here the CDR3 reads CASSQDQGQPQHF. The CDR3, as DNA: TGCGCCAGCAGCCAAGATCAGGGCCAGCCCCAGCATTTT.

This chain joins TRBV7-6 and TRBJ1-1; 9 bases match TRBD1. CDR3 length: 15 amino acids. The trim removed 6 bases at V and 2 bases at J, leaving 7 bases unmatched. Germline loops: CDR1 SGHVS, CDR2 FNYEAQ. CDR3 DNA sequence: TGTGCCAGCAGGTCGGGACAGGGCCCTAACACTGAAGCTTTCTTT. This sequence encodes CASRSGQGPNTEAFF.

The rearrangement links TRBV4-1 to TRBJ2-7, with D tentatively TRBD2 (7 bases). The germline gives CDR1 MGHRA, CDR2 YSYEKL. The CDR3 consists of 16 residues. The V end lost 1 base, the J end lost 3 bases, and 16 bases lay between the germline ends. The CDR3 sequence: CASSQGRGREIYEQYF. The CDR3 DNA follows: TGCGCCAGCAGCCAAGGGCGGGGGCGGGAGATCTACGAGCAGTACTTC.

CDR3 loop: CASSPGTGSSTEAFF. The CDR3 nucleotides are TGCGCCAGCAGCCCCGGGACAGGGAGCAGTACTGAAGCTTTCTTT. This chain links TRBV4-1 with TRBJ1-1; 9 bases are shared with TRBD1. Germline CDR1 reads MGHRA; CDR2 reads YSYEKL. The J segment lost 5 bases and the V segment lost 4 bases, leaving 8 bases of the junction unmatched. The CDR3 consists of 15 residues.

V is TRBV5-6 and J is TRBJ2-7; D gene ambiguous. CDR1 SGHDT and CDR2 YYEEEE come from the germline V gene. V was shortened by 0 bases and J by 1 base, with 8 bases between the two germline ends. The CDR3 sequence is 14 residues long. In nucleotides, the CDR3 is TGTGCCAGCAGCTTGGTTGGCCGATCCTACGAGCAGTACGTC. It encodes CASSLVGRSYEQYV.